The rows below give T cell receptor beta chains drawn from one sample of a study of T cells after yellow fever vaccination. TCRdb re-analysed the 5' RACE reads in MiXCR, keeping a single row per CDR3 protein. Among about 210,000 distinct CDR3 sequences listed, 3% to 3.5% were seen once. The input for sequencing was CD4+ T cells sorted from PBMCs, taken 10 days after the yellow fever booster vaccination. The source is a man aged 18 to 29 who received the YFV17D yellow fever vaccine. The CDR3 runs from the conserved cysteine through the conserved F or W. The D gene is left open where the match is weak. Rows may omit the clone size; those that give it use once, few, many or a size class.

size,V,D,J,CDR3,DNA
NA,TRBV10-3,NA,TRBJ1-2,CAIRGQQTPYGYTF,TGTGCCATCAGGGGACAACAGACCCCTTATGGCTACACCTTC
NA,TRBV18,TRBD1,TRBJ1-2,CASSPAGPGGNYGYTF,TGTGCCAGCTCACCAGCCGGTCCAGGGGGCAACTATGGCTACACCTTC
NA,TRBV5-1,NA,TRBJ1-3,CASSLMGYSGNTIYF,TGCGCCAGCAGCTTGATGGGCTACTCTGGAAACACCATATATTTT
few,TRBV7-2,NA,TRBJ2-1,CASSRAGASYNEQFF,TGTGCCAGCAGCCGGGCAGGTGCCTCCTACAATGAGCAGTTCTTC
few,TRBV20-1,TRBD2,TRBJ2-3,CSARREASTDTQYF,TGCAGTGCCCGGCGGGAGGCTAGCACAGATACGCAGTATTTT
NA,TRBV25-1,NA,TRBJ1-1,CASTQGYLQGKAFF,TGTGCCAGCACACAGGGCTACTTACAGGGAAAAGCTTTCTTT
many,TRBV20-1,NA,TRBJ2-7,CSARGGTVSYEQYF,TGCAGTGCTAGGGGCGGGACGGTCTCCTACGAGCAGTACTTC
many,TRBV20-1,TRBD2,TRBJ2-3,CSATGTSGDTPDTQYF,TGCAGTGCGACCGGGACTAGCGGGGATACGCCAGATACGCAGTATTTT
many,TRBV28,NA,TRBJ2-4,CASSSGGGGKNIQYF,TGTGCCAGCAGTTCAGGAGGGGGGGGCAAAAACATTCAGTACTTC
NA,TRBV6-6,NA,TRBJ2-7,CASEGNNEQYF,TGTGCCAGCGAGGGGAACAACGAGCAGTACTTC
NA,TRBV7-2,TRBD2,TRBJ2-1,CASSFGGAYNEQFF,TGTGCCAGCAGCTTTGGGGGGGCCTACAATGAGCAGTTCTTC
many,TRBV20-1,NA,TRBJ1-6,CSARVQQGVGSPLHF,TGCAGTGCTAGAGTTCAACAGGGTGTTGGTTCACCCCTCCACTTT